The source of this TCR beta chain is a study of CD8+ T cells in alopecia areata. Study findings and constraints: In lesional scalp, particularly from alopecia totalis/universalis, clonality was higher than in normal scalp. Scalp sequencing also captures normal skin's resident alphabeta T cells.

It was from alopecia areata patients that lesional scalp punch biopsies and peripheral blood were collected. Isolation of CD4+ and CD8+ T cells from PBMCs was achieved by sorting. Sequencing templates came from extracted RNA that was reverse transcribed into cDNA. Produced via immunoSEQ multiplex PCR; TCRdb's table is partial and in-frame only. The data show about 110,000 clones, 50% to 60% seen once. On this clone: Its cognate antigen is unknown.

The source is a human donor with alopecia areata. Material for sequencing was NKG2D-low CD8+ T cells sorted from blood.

The CDR3 DNA reads as TGTGCCAGTATAGACAGGATTTATAGCAATCAGCCCCAGCATTTT. Its protein product is CASIDRIYSNQPQHF. This chain joins TRBV19 and TRBJ1-5, with a tentative D call TRBD1 (6 bases). With 7 bases removed from V and 0 bases from J, the gap between germline ends came to 13 bases. In germline, CDR1 is LNHDA, CDR2 SQIVND (reference sequence). The CDR3 contains 15 residues.